The 15 T cell receptor beta chains listed next were all sequenced from one sample in a study of cytomegalovirus exposure and HLA in healthy donors. PCR was performed using 60 Vbeta and 13 Jbeta primers. Profiled with immunoSEQ multiplex PCR; TCRdb holds only in-frame clones, not every one. The sample holds some 180,000 clones, over 60% seen once. Sequencing input: PBMCs. The source of these receptors is a man aged 18 to 29 in good health and CMV-seronegative.

The chain has TRBV5-1 and TRBJ2-5; TRBD2 matches at 12 bases. The J call is in doubt because the DNA end fits TRBJ2-7 better. Germline assignment: CDR1 SGHRS and CDR2 YFSETQ. The CDR3 has 15 amino acids. CDR3 sequence: CASSRLAGDRNEQYF. As DNA, the CDR3 is TGCGCCAGCAGTCGACTAGCGGGGGATAGGAACGAGCAGTACTTC.

The chain has TRBV9 and TRBJ2-2, with D possibly matching TRBD2 (6 bases). Per the germline V gene, CDR1 is SGDLS and CDR2 is YYNGEE. Trimming pared 4 bases from V and 6 bases from J, leaving 19 bases between. The CDR3 consists of 16 residues. The DNA of the CDR3 is TGTGCCAGCAGCTCCGCCGGGAGCCCTGGAGCCGGGGAGCTGTTTTTT. As protein: CASSSAGSPGAGELFF.

This chain uses TRBV15 with TRBJ1-6, with D perhaps TRBD1 (5 bases). Germline loops: CDR1 LNHNV, CDR2 YYDKDF (reference sequence). V dropped 6 bases and J dropped 0 bases, with 9 bases sitting between them. CDR3 size: 15 residues. CDR3 in amino acids: CATRGDFSYNSPLHF. CDR3 DNA sequence: TGTGCCACCAGGGGGGACTTCTCCTATAATTCACCCCTCCACTTT.

This clone was picked up a small number of times. J is TRBJ1-2 and V is TRBV5-1; D is unclear. This CDR3 comprises 14 residues. Trimming took off 6 bases at V and 3 bases at J, with 15 bases between the two ends. CDR1 is SGHRS, CDR2 YFSETQ, per germline. CDR3 sequence: CASTPGSADYGYTF. CDR3 DNA: TGCGCCAGCACCCCGGGGTCGGCTGACTATGGCTACACCTTC. The full variable domain, rest sourced from reference TRBV5-1 and TRBJ1-2, is KAGVTQTPRYLIKTRGQQVTLSCSPISGHRSVSWYQQTPGQGLQFLFEYFSETQRNKGNFPGRFSGRQFSNSRSEMNVSTLELGDSALYLCASTPGSADYGYTFGSGTRLTVV.

The rearrangement joins TRBV29-1 to TRBJ1-2, with a weak D call TRBD1 (5 bases). Trimming removed 6 bases from V and 7 bases from J, with 15 bases in between. The CDR3 consists of 12 residues. From germline, CDR1 is SQVTM and CDR2 ANQGSEA. CDR3 residues: CSVAPEGPGYTF. The CDR3 DNA is TGCAGCGTGGCCCCGGAGGGGCCTGGCTACACCTTC.

The V call is TRBV27, the J call TRBJ1-2; TRBD1 aligns across 8 bases. This CDR3 is 13 amino acids long. V lost 6 bases to trimming and J lost 7 bases; unmatched junction nucleotides: 7. The germline CDR1 and CDR2 sequences are MNHEY and SMNVEV (reference sequence). Here the CDR3 DNA reads TGTGCCAGCAGCGGACAGGGTAAGGGTGGCTACACCTTC. It codes for CASSGQGKGGYTF.

This clone was picked up a small number of times. The chain uses TRBV4-2 and TRBJ2-3; 7 nucleotides agree with TRBD2. Trimming at V came to 3 bases and at J to 2 bases, leaving 8 bases not matched to a gene. CDR1 and CDR2 from the germline V gene are LGHNA and YNFKEQ. There are 16 residues in the CDR3. This chain's CDR3 is CASSQGGLLVTDTQYF. The CDR3 DNA reads as TGTGCCAGCAGCCAGGGGGGGTTACTAGTCACAGATACGCAGTATTTT.

The V and J genes are TRBV19 and TRBJ2-4; the D gene is possibly TRBD1 (6 bases). The CDR3 runs to 16 residues. Germline V CDR1 and CDR2: LNHDA, SQIVND (reference sequence). Between the trimmed V and J ends, which lost 7 bases and 3 bases, there was a span of 19 bases. In DNA, the CDR3 is TGTGCCAGTACCAAAGGGTGGGGGCATGACAAAAACATTCAGTACTTC. This codes for CASTKGWGHDKNIQYF.

The rearrangement joins TRBV19 to TRBJ2-1; TRBD1 agrees at 9 bases. V trimming: 1 base; J trimming: 7 bases; junction bases outside the gene matches: 11. CDR3 length: 17 amino acids. Germline lookup yields CDR1 LNHDA and CDR2 SQIVND (reference sequence). This CDR3 is CASSIGSDRGFMNEQFF. In nucleotides, the CDR3 is TGTGCCAGTAGTATAGGGTCTGACAGGGGGTTTATGAATGAGCAGTTCTTC. Looking up the rest from reference TRBV19 and TRBJ2-1 gives the full variable domain: DGGITQSPKYLFRKEGQNVTLSCEQNLNHDAMYWYRQDPGQGLRLIYYSQIVNDFQKGDIAEGYSVSREKKESFPLTVTSAQKNPTAFYLCASSIGSDRGFMNEQFFGPGTRLTVL.

This rearrangement joins TRBV28 to TRBJ1-5; 7 nucleotides match TRBD1. Germline V gene sequence: CDR1 MDHEN, CDR2 SYDVKM. The CDR3 is made up of 14 amino acids. The V gene end was trimmed by 3 bases and the J gene end by 11 bases; junction bases not matched to a gene: 10. The chain's CDR3 is CASSLGTVPQSQHF. The CDR3 nucleotides are TGTGCCAGCAGTTTGGGGACAGTCCCCCAGTCCCAGCATTTT.

The chain carries TRBV6-1 and TRBJ1-4; D is possibly TRBD1 (5 bases). CDR3 length: 15 amino acids. From germline, CDR1 is MNHNS and CDR2 SASEGT. V lost 4 bases and J 10 bases, leaving 19 bases between the germline ends. The CDR3 is CASSGQTRRGGKLFF. The CDR3 bases are TGTGCCAGCAGTGGCCAAACCCGGCGGGGGGGAAAACTGTTTTTT.

This clone came up once. The V and J genes are TRBV6-1 and TRBJ1-5; D not certain. This CDR3 comprises 14 residues. V gave up 2 bases and J gave up 5 bases, with 10 bases separating them. CDR1 and CDR2 from the germline V gene are MNHNS and SASEGT. CDR3 coding DNA: TGTGCCAGCAGTGAACTCGGCGGTGATCAGCCCCAGCATTTT. Translated, it gives CASSELGGDQPQHF.

V usage is TRBV7-8 and J usage is TRBJ2-5, with a weak D call TRBD1 (6 bases). This CDR3 contains 16 residues. Trimming removed 6 bases from V and 1 base from J, with 18 bases in between. CDR1 is SGHVS and CDR2 is FQNEAQ in the germline V gene. DNA of the CDR3: TGTGCCAGCAGTCCATCAAGAACAGGGATCCAAGAGACCCAGTACTTC. It translates to CASSPSRTGIQETQYF.

This clone occurred a few times. V is TRBV6-7 and J is TRBJ2-5, with 12 positions matching TRBD1. TRBV6-7 belongs to the ORF category, with a function that is uncertain. The junction had 8 bases not matched to a gene; V was cut back by 1 base and J by 5 bases. This CDR3 region has 17 residues. The chain's CDR3 is CASSYFPPGQGAETQYF. The CDR3 DNA reads TGTGCCAGCAGTTACTTTCCACCGGGACAGGGGGCGGAGACCCAGTACTTC.

The chain employs TRBV9 and TRBJ2-2, with 7 bases matching TRBD1. CDR1 and CDR2 from the germline V gene are SGDLS and YYNGEE. The CDR3 spans 18 residues. J gave up 4 bases and V 0 bases, and 12 bases lay outside the gene matches. The CDR3 loop reads CASSVATQRQGSTGELFF. For the CDR3, the DNA is TGTGCCAGCAGCGTAGCGACGCAGCGACAGGGTAGCACCGGGGAGCTGTTTTTT.